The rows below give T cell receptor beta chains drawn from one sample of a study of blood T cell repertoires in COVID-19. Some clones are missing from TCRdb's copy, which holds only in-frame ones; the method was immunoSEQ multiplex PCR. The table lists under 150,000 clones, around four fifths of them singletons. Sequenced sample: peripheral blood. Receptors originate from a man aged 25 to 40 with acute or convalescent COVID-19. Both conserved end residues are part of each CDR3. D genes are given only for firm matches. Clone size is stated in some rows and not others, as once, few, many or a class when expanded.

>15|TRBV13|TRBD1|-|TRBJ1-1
TGTGCCAGCAGCCCACCGACAGGGGGCTTTACTGAAGCTTTCTTT
CASSPPTGGFTEAFF
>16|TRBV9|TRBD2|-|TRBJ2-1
TGTGCCAGCAGCGAAGGGACTAGCGGGAGGTTCAATGAGCAGTTCTTC
CASSEGTSGRFNEQFF
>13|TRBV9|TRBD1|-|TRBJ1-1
TGTGCCAGCAGCCCTCGGGACAGGGGTCGGGCTTTCTTT
CASSPRDRGRAFF
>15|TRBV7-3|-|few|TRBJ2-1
TGTGCCAGCAGCTTATTGCCGGGTCAGGGCTTGGAGCAGTTCTTC
CASSLLPGQGLEQFF
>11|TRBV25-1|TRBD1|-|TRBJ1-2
TGTGCCAGCAGTCAAGGGGGCGGCTACACCTTC
CASSQGGGYTF
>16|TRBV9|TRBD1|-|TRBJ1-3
TGTGCCAGCAGCGGGGACAGTCCTAGCTCTGGAAACACCATATATTTT
CASSGDSPSSGNTIYF
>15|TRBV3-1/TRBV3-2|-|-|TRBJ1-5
TGTGCCAGCAGCCCGGGACTCAATAGCAATCAGCCCCAGCATTTT
CASSPGLNSNQPQHF
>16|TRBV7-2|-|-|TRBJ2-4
TGTGCCAGCAGCTTAGATCGTCCCAGGTCCGGAAACATTCAGTACTTC
CASSLDRPRSGNIQYF
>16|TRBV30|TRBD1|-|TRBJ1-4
TGTGCCTGGAGTGGTTTGACAGGGGGCGAGGGTGAAAAACTGTTTTTT
CAWSGLTGGEGEKLFF
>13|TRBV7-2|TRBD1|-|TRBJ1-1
TGTGCCAGCAGCTTAGACAGGGGGACTGAAGCTTTCTTT
CASSLDRGTEAFF
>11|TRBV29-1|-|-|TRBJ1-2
TGCAGCGTTGGGGAGGAATATGGCTACACCTTC
CSVGEEYGYTF
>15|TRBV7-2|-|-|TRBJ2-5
TGTGCCAGCAGCTGGGCGGGAACGGGAGAAGAGACCCAGTACTTC
CASSWAGTGEETQYF
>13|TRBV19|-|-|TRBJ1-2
TGTGCCAGTAGTATGGGTCAGGGGATTGGCTACACCTTC
CASSMGQGIGYTF
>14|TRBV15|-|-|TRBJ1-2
TGTGCCACCAGCAGAGATCGCAGGGACTATGGCTACACCTTC
CATSRDRRDYGYTF
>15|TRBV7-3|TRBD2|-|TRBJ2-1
TGTGCCAGCAGCAAAACTAGCGGGGCCTACAATGAGCAGTTCTTC
CASSKTSGAYNEQFF
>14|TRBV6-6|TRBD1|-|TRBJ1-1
TGTGCCAGCAGTTACGCCGAGGGGGCCACTGAAGCTTTCTTT
CASSYAEGATEAFF
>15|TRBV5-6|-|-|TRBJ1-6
TGTGCCAGCAGCTTGAATGCAGGCTATAATTCACCCCTCCACTTT
CASSLNAGYNSPLHF
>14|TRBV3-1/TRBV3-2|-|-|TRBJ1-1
TGTGCCAGCAGCCATAGTGGAGGTGGCACTGAAGCTTTCTTT
CASSHSGGGTEAFF
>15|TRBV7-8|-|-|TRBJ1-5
TGTGCCAGCAGCTTACGGGTTTGGGGGGGTCAGCCCCAGCATTTT
CASSLRVWGGQPQHF
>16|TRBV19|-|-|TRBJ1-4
TGTGCCAGTAGCCCCGAAGGGGGGGATATGAATGAAAAACTGTTTTTT
CASSPEGGDMNEKLFF
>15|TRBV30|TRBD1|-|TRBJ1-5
TGTGCCTGGGGTCGGACAGGAGGGAGCAATCAGCCCCAGCATTTT
CAWGRTGGSNQPQHF
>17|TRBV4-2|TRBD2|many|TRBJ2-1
TGTGCCAGCAGCCAAGATCCCCCAGCGGGAGGGCCGAATGAGCAGTTCTTC
CASSQDPPAGGPNEQFF
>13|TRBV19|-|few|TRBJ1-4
TGTGCCAGTAGTACTTCCGTCCCGGAAAAACTGTTTTTT
CASSTSVPEKLFF
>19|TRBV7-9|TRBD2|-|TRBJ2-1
TGTGCCAGCAGCTTAAAGGGGGGTGGGCTAGCGGGCTCCTACAATGAGCAGTTCTTC
CASSLKGGGLAGSYNEQFF
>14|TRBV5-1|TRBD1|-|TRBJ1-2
TGCGCCAGCAGCTTGGCTGGACAGGGGGTTGGCTACACCTTC
CASSLAGQGVGYTF
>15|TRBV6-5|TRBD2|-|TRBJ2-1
TGTGCCAGCAGTTACTCTGCGGGAGACGGAAATGAGCAGTTCTTC
CASSYSAGDGNEQFF
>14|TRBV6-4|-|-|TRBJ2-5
TGTGCCAGCAGCGATAGGGACATCCAAGAGACCCAGTACTTC
CASSDRDIQETQYF
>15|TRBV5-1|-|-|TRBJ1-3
TGCGCCAGCAGCTTGACCACAGGTGGAGGAAACACCATATATTTT
CASSLTTGGGNTIYF
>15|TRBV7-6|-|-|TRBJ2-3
TGTGCCAGCAGCTTAGGCCCCAGGGGCACAGATACGCAGTATTTT
CASSLGPRGTDTQYF
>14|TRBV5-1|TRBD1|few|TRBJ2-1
TGCGCCAGCAGCTTCGGCCAGGGGGCTGATGAGCAGTTCTTC
CASSFGQGADEQFF
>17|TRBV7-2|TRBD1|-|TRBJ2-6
TGTGCCAGCACCCTTTTTCAGGGGGCGTTCCGGGCCAACGTCCTGACTTTC
CASTLFQGAFRANVLTF
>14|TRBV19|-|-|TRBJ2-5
TGTGCCAGTAGTATATCGGGTGGGCAAGAGACCCAGTACTTC
CASSISGGQETQYF
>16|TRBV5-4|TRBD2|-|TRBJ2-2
TGTGCCAGCAGCTTGGAAGCGGGAGGGGTGACCGGGGAGCTGTTTTTT
CASSLEAGGVTGELFF
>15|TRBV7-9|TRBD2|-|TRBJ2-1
TGTGCCAGCAGCCCGATTGGCGGGAGGCTCAATGAGCAGTTCTTC
CASSPIGGRLNEQFF
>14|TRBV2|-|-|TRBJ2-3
TGTGCCAGCAGGTGGACATCTAGCACAGATACGCAGTATTTT
CASRWTSSTDTQYF
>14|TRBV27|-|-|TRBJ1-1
TGTGCCAGTTGGGGTCGGGGGGCAAACACTGAAGCTTTCTTT
CASWGRGANTEAFF
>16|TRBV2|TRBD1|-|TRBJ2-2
TGTGCCAGCAGTGTGGACAGGGACTTGAACACCGGGGAGCTGTTTTTT
CASSVDRDLNTGELFF
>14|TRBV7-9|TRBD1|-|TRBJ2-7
TGTGCCAGCAGCCAGACAGGGAGCTCCTACGAGCAGTACTTC
CASSQTGSSYEQYF
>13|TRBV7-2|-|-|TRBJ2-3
TGTGCCAGCAGAAAGGGGAACACAGATACGCAGTATTTT
CASRKGNTDTQYF
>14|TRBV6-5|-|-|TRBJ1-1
TGTGCCAGCAGGGTACAGGGTGAGAGCACTGAAGCTTTCTTT
CASRVQGESTEAFF
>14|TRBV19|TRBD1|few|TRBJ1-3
TGTGCCAGTAAGCCACAGGGGGAAGGAAACACCATATATTTT
CASKPQGEGNTIYF
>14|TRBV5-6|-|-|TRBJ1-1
TGTGCCAGCAGCTTAGAAAGACTCCCTCCGATGGCTTTCTTT
CASSLERLPPMAFF
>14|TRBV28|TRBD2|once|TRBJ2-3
TGTGCCTTACTAGCGGGGGACCGCACAGATACGCAGTATTTT
CALLAGDRTDTQYF
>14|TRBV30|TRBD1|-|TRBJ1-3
TGTGCCTGGAGTGTAGGGACAGGAATGAACACCATATATTTT
CAWSVGTGMNTIYF
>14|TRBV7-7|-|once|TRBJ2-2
TGTGCTAGCAGCCAGGGACAGAACACCGGGGAGCTGTTTTTT
CASSQGQNTGELFF
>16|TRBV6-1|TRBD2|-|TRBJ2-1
TGTGCCAGCAGTGAAAGCGGGAGGAGCTCCTACAATGAGCAGTTCTTC
CASSESGRSSYNEQFF
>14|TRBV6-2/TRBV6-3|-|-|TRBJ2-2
TGTGCCAGCAGTTACTATGGGGCCACCGGGGAGCTGTTTTTT
CASSYYGATGELFF
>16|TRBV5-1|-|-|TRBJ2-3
TGCGCCAGCAGCTTGGCCCTAGCCGGTGGAACAGATACGCAGTATTTT
CASSLALAGGTDTQYF
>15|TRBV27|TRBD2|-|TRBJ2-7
TGTGCCAGCAGTTCGATCCGGACTAGAAGTTACGAGCAGTACTTC
CASSSIRTRSYEQYF
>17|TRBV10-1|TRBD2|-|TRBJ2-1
TGCGCCAGCAGTGAGACGGCTAGCGGGAGGGCCGGGGATGAGCAGTTCTTC
CASSETASGRAGDEQFF
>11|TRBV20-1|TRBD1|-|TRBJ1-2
TGCAGTGCCGGGACAGGGGATGGCTACACCTTC
CSAGTGDGYTF
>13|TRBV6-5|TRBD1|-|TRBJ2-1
TGTGCCAGCCGCGACAGGGGGCACGATGAGCAGTTCTTC
CASRDRGHDEQFF
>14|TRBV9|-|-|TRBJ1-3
TGTGCCAGCAGCGTAGCCGGCTCTGGAAACACCATATATTTT
CASSVAGSGNTIYF